One and the same sample provided the 21 T cell receptor beta chains below, sequenced in a study of cytomegalovirus exposure and HLA in healthy donors (dated by TCRdb to 2016 to 2017). The library was generated by the immunoSEQ multiplex PCR assay. A mixture of 60 forward primers for TCR Vbeta segments and 13 reverse primers for TCR Jbeta segments was used in the multiplex PCR. TCRdb re-hosts the immuneACCESS table, in-frame sequences only. Its copies lack some clones; in the studies checked, an unresolved V gene accounts for under half of them, and the cause for the rest is not known. The sample records some 130,000 clones, around 71% of which are singletons. The ten largest clones take up around 2.5% of the sample. The specimen was PBMCs. These receptors were taken from a woman aged 60 to 75 in good health and CMV-seropositive.

This rearrangement joins TRBV12-5 to TRBJ2-1; 11 bases agree with TRBD1. The J segment lost 7 bases and the V segment lost 4 bases, leaving 6 bases of the junction unmatched. This CDR3 is built from 15 residues. Germline assignment: CDR1 LGHNT and CDR2 FRNRAP. In DNA, the CDR3 is TGTGCTAGTGGTTGGGGGACAGGGGGAGGGAATGAGCAGTTCTTC. The encoded protein is CASGWGTGGGNEQFF.

This chain links TRBV5-4 with TRBJ1-2; 7 bases align to TRBD1. The germline V gene has CDR1 SGHNT and CDR2 YYREEE (reference sequence). This CDR3 is built from 14 residues. The J segment lost 6 bases and the V segment lost 6 bases, leaving 11 bases of the junction unmatched. CDR3 coding DNA: TGTGCCAGCACCGAGGCGACAGGGTTGAATGGCTACACCTTC. It specifies CASTEATGLNGYTF.

The chain has TRBV7-3 and TRBJ1-1; no reliable D call. The CDR3 runs 13 residues. CDR1 is SGHTA and CDR2 is FQGTGA in the germline V gene. V lost 5 bases and J lost 6, with 13 bases in between. CDR3 sequence reads: CASSPRGGSEAFF. CDR3 bases: TGTGCCAGCAGCCCGCGTGGCGGGTCTGAAGCTTTCTTT.

The chain carries TRBV6-5 and TRBJ1-1; TRBD1 is a possible D gene (5 bases). Germline values: CDR1 MNHEY, CDR2 SVGAGI. The V gene lost 5 bases and the J gene lost 4 bases, with 11 bases spanning the gap. The CDR3 sequence is 13 residues long. The CDR3 DNA reads as TGTGCCAGCAGTGAAGCAGGGTCCACTGAAGCTTTCTTT. It is translated as CASSEAGSTEAFF.

Only a few counts were recorded for this clone. The chain links TRBV5-5 to TRBJ2-1; D possibly corresponds to TRBD2 (5 bases). The CDR3 has 18 amino acids. V was pared by 4 bases and J by 5 bases, with 25 bases between. Germline V gene lookup returns CDR1 SGHKS and CDR2 YYEKEE (reference sequence). The CDR3 bases are TGTGCCAGCAGCCGAAAAACGGGAAGCGAGGTCAGGAACAATGAGCAGTTCTTC. Its protein is CASSRKTGSEVRNNEQFF. The full variable domain, its missing parts supplied by reference TRBV5-5 and TRBJ2-1, is DAGVTQSPTHLIKTRGQQVTLRCSPISGHKSVSWYQQVLGQGPQFIFQYYEKEERGRGNFPDRFSARQFPNYSSELNVNALLLGDSALYLCASSRKTGSEVRNNEQFFGPGTRLTVL.

The chain recombines TRBV9 with TRBJ1-1; D gene uncertain. The CDR3 runs 16 residues. The V end lost 4 bases, the J end lost 4 bases, and 20 bases lay between the germline ends. The germline V gene encodes CDR1 SGDLS and CDR2 YYNGEE. Written as DNA, the CDR3 is TGTGCCAGCAGCCCCCCGCCCCGAAGGGCGGGCACTGAAGCTTTCTTT. Its protein is CASSPPPRRAGTEAFF.

This sequence joins TRBV5-1 and TRBJ2-2; D may be TRBD1 (7 bases). The CDR3 covers 15 residues. V lost 0 bases, J lost 5 bases, and 11 bases lay in between. Germline CDR1 is SGHRS and CDR2 is YFSETQ. The CDR3 sequence is CASSLAQGGTGELFF. DNA for the CDR3: TGCGCCAGCAGCTTGGCGCAGGGGGGTACCGGGGAGCTGTTTTTT. The full variable domain, in which reference TRBV5-1 and TRBJ2-2 provide the parts outside the CDR3, is KAGVTQTPRYLIKTRGQQVTLSCSPISGHRSVSWYQQTPGQGLQFLFEYFSETQRNKGNFPGRFSGRQFSNSRSEMNVSTLELGDSALYLCASSLAQGGTGELFFGEGSRLTVL.

Only a few counts were recorded for this clone. Written as DNA, the CDR3 is TGTGCCAGCTCACCATCGGTAAACTATGGCTACACCTTC. Protein sequence: CASSPSVNYGYTF. The chain recombines TRBV18 with TRBJ1-2; D gene uncertain. This CDR3 is 13 amino acids long. Germline values: CDR1 KGHSH, CDR2 LQKENI. The V and J ends lost 2 bases and 2 bases respectively, with 6 bases between them.

The rearrangement links TRBV2 to TRBJ1-2; 7 bases match TRBD1. CDR3 length equals 14 residues. Germline V gene data show CDR1 as SNHLY and CDR2 as FYNNEI. V was pared by 6 bases and J by 4 bases, with 8 bases of the junction left unmatched. The CDR3: CASSNQGQSYGYTF. The CDR3 DNA reads TGTGCCAGCAGCAACCAGGGACAGTCCTATGGCTACACCTTC.

This clone turned up a few times. V is TRBV6-5 and J is TRBJ1-5; the D is unclear. Looked up from germline, CDR1 is MNHEY and CDR2 is SVGAGI. Deletions cut 0 bases from V and 2 bases from J, with 5 bases between. CDR3 length: 14 residues. The CDR3 spells CASSYSPGNQPQHF. The CDR3 nucleotides are TGTGCCAGCAGTTACTCCCCCGGCAATCAGCCCCAGCATTTT.

The chain employs TRBV5-1 and TRBJ2-3, with 11 bases aligning to TRBD2. Germline loops: CDR1 SGHRS, CDR2 YFSETQ. After removal of 0 bases from V and 6 bases from J, the junction contained 12 bases not matched to a gene. The CDR3 extends over 18 amino acids. In nucleotides, the CDR3 is TGCGCCAGCAGCTTGGGACCCCTTGGTAGCGGGGGGGAGGATACGCAGTATTTT. Its protein is CASSLGPLGSGGEDTQYF.

This clone occurred a few times. This sequence joins TRBV13 and TRBJ2-6; 8 nucleotides match TRBD1. The trim removed 5 bases at V and 4 bases at J, leaving 7 bases unmatched. This CDR3 has 16 amino acids. CDR1 is PRHDT and CDR2 is FYEKMQ in the germline V gene (reference sequence). CDR3 DNA: TGTGCCAGCAGCACCTGGACAGGGTCAGGGGCCAACGTCCTGACTTTC. Its protein product is CASSTWTGSGANVLTF.

This clone has more than one count but fewer than ten. Here the CDR3 DNA reads TGTGCCAGCAGCCCCCGGGGGACCTACGAGCAGTACTTC. It yields the protein CASSPRGTYEQYF. V and J are TRBV7-6 and TRBJ2-7; tentatively, D is TRBD2 (6 bases). The CDR3 length is 13 residues. The V end was cut by 5 bases, the J end by 2 bases, with 10 bases between. CDR1 is SGHVS and CDR2 is FNYEAQ in the germline V gene. Variable domain in full (rest from reference TRBV7-6 and TRBJ2-7): GAGVSQSPRYKVTKRGQDVALRCDPISGHVSLYWYRQALGQGPEFLTYFNYEAQQDKSGLPNDRFSAERPEGSISTLTIQRTEQRDSAMYRCASSPRGTYEQYFGPGTRLTVT.

J is TRBJ2-1 and V is TRBV6-5; weak D call: TRBD2 (5 bases). Germline assignment: CDR1 MNHEY and CDR2 SVGAGI. The CDR3 has 13 amino acids. Trimming pared 9 bases from V and 1 base from J, leaving 10 bases between. The CDR3 bases are TGTGCCAGTCGAGGGTTTTCCTACAATGAGCAGTTCTTC. Translation gives CASRGFSYNEQFF.

The chain uses TRBV28 and TRBJ1-2; D is uncertain. Germline CDR1 is MDHEN and CDR2 is SYDVKM. This CDR3 has 11 residues. Trimming cost V 4 bases and J 4 bases, with 4 bases left between them. CDR3 amino acids: CASSSGYGYTF. Written as DNA, the CDR3 is TGTGCCAGCAGTTCCGGCTATGGCTACACCTTC.

The chain uses TRBV5-1 and TRBJ1-4; D might be TRBD1 (5 bases). V gave up 3 bases and J gave up 2 bases, with 14 bases separating them. Germline loops: CDR1 SGHRS, CDR2 YFSETQ. The CDR3 totals 16 residues. The CDR3 DNA sequence: TGCGCCAGCAGCTCGGGACTTACGGGGACTAATGAAAAACTGTTTTTT. This encodes CASSSGLTGTNEKLFF.

This clone occurred a few times. V is TRBV11-2 and J is TRBJ1-1; a possible D gene is TRBD1 (5 bases). Trimming took off 3 bases at V and 5 bases at J, with 10 bases between the two ends. The germline gives CDR1 SGHAT, CDR2 FQNNGV. The CDR3 covers 13 residues. The CDR3 reads CASSLGRGTEAFF. The CDR3 nucleotides are TGTGCCAGCAGCTTGGGTCGGGGGACTGAAGCTTTCTTT. The full variable domain, rest sourced from reference TRBV11-2 and TRBJ1-1, is EAGVAQSPRYKIIEKRQSVAFWCNPISGHATLYWYQQILGQGPKLLIQFQNNGVVDDSQLPKDRFSAERLKGVDSTLKIQPAKLEDSAVYLCASSLGRGTEAFFGQGTRLTVV.

This clone has only a few counts. The CDR3 DNA reads TGCGCCAGCAGCCCGGGAATCAATTCGGGTAATGAAAAACTGTTTTTT. It codes for CASSPGINSGNEKLFF. The chain combines TRBV5-1 with TRBJ1-4; no reliable D call. The germline V gene has CDR1 SGHRS and CDR2 YFSETQ. This CDR3 has 16 residues. Trimming cost V 4 bases and J 4 bases, with 17 bases left between them.

There are a few counts of this clone. The chain joins TRBV7-3 to TRBJ2-2; D is unresolved. The germline V and J ends were trimmed by 4 bases and 3 bases, with 3 bases remaining between them. Germline CDR1 reads SGHTA; CDR2 reads FQGTGA. This CDR3 region has 12 residues. CDR3 sequence reads: CASSSYTGELFF. The CDR3 region has the DNA TGTGCCAGCAGCTCCTACACCGGGGAGCTGTTTTTT.

Remarks on this clone: The junction departs from the called germline gene at one end, perhaps through a read error. V and J are TRBV7-9 and TRBJ1-1; 8 bases are shared with TRBD1. In germline, CDR1 is SEHNR, CDR2 FQNEAQ (reference sequence). The CDR3 runs to 16 residues. The CDR3: CSSSSRPGQGGTEAFF. For the CDR3, the DNA is TGTTCCAGCAGCTCTCGCCCAGGACAGGGAGGAACTGAAGCTTTCTTT. Together with reference TRBV7-9 and TRBJ1-1, the CDR3 gives the full variable domain: DTGVSQNPRHKITKRGQNVTFRCDPISEHNRLYWYRQTLGQGPEFLTYFQNEAQLEKSRLLSDRFSAERPKGSFSTLEIQRTEQGDSAMYLCSSSSRPGQGGTEAFFGQGTRLTVV.

The chain is built from TRBV7-3 and TRBJ1-4; D call uncertain. The CDR3 runs to 13 residues. V gave up 4 bases and J gave up 8 bases, with 11 bases separating them. The germline V gene encodes CDR1 SGHTA and CDR2 FQGTGA. The CDR3 region is CASSSIPGEKLFF. The CDR3 nucleotides are TGTGCCAGCAGCTCAATCCCCGGGGAAAAACTGTTTTTT.